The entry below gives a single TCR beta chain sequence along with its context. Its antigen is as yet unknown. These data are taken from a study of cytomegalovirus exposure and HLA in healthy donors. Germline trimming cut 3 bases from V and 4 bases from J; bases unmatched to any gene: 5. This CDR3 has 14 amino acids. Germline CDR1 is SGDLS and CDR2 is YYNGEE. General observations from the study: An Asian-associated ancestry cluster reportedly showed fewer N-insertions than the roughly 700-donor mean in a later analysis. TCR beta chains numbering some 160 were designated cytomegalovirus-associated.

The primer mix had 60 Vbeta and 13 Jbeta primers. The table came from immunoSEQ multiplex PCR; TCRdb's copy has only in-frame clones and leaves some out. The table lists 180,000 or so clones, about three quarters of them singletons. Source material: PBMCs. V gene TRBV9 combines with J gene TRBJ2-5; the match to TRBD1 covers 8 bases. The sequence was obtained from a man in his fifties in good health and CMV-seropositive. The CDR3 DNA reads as TGTGCCAGCAGCGGGCGGACAGGGATAGAGACCCAGTACTTC. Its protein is CASSGRTGIETQYF.